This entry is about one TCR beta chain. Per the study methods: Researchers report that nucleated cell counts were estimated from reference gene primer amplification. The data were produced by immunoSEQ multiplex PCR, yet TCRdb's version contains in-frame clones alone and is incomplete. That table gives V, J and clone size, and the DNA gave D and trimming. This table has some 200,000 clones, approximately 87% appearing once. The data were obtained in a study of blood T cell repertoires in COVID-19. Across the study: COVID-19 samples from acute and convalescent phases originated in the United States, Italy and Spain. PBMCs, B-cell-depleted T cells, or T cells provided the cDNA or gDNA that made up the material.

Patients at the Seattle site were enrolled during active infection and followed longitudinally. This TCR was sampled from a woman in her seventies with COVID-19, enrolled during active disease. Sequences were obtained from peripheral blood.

CDR3 coding DNA: TGTGCCAGCAGCTCGGGACTAGTGGAGACCCAGTACTTC. It codes for CASSSGLVETQYF. The V and J genes are TRBV9 and TRBJ2-5; 8 bases agree with TRBD2. This CDR3 is 13 amino acids long. CDR1 and CDR2 (germline): SGDLS, YYNGEE. Trimming at V came to 4 bases and at J to 5 bases, leaving 4 bases not matched to a gene. Using reference TRBV9 and TRBJ2-5 for the parts outside the CDR3, the full variable domain is DSGVTQTPKHLITATGQRVTLRCSPRSGDLSVYWYQQSLDQGLQFLIQYYNGEERAKGNILERFSAQQFPDLHSELNLSSLELGDSALYFCASSSGLVETQYFGPGTRLLVL.